What follows are 16 T cell receptor beta chains derived from one specimen sequenced in a study of technical replicates of blood from several donors. The protocol was immunoSEQ multiplex PCR, while the TCRdb copy is restricted to in-frame clones and leaves out a portion. The repertoire includes about 70,000 clones, 86% of them detected once, and approximately 5.4% sits in the top ten. The sequencing sample was made of PBMCs. The source is a human donor in good health. Some clones in this sample may be carry-over from other donors' samples.

The chain links TRBV4-2 to TRBJ1-2, with TRBD1 as a possible D gene (5 bases). The length of the CDR3 is 15 residues. From germline, CDR1 is LGHNA and CDR2 YNFKEQ. V was shortened by 1 base and J by 3 bases, with 12 bases between the two germline ends. Written as DNA, the CDR3 is TGTGCCAGCAGCCAAGGACACCCGGGGGACTATGGCTACACCTTC. It is translated as CASSQGHPGDYGYTF.

This clone came up once. This chain joins TRBV7-9 and TRBJ2-7; 13 bases fit TRBD2. The V gene's germline CDR1 is SEHNR and CDR2 FQNEAQ (reference sequence). This CDR3 contains 18 residues. V lost 5 bases to trimming and J lost 5 bases; unmatched junction nucleotides: 15. The CDR3 here is CASSPLNFRLAGGHEQYF. The CDR3 DNA is TGTGCCAGCAGCCCGCTCAATTTCCGACTAGCGGGAGGACACGAGCAGTACTTC.

V gene TRBV19 combines with J gene TRBJ2-2; D perhaps matches TRBD1 (5 bases). Germline assignment: CDR1 LNHDA and CDR2 SQIVND (reference sequence). This CDR3 contains 16 residues. V dropped 1 base and J dropped 0 bases, with 9 bases sitting between them. The CDR3 sequence is CASSIGQGTNTGELFF. The CDR3 DNA sequence: TGTGCCAGTAGTATAGGGCAGGGAACGAACACCGGGGAGCTGTTTTTT.

This clone was seen only once. This sequence joins TRBV5-6 and TRBJ2-5; 8 bases map to TRBD1. This CDR3 has 15 residues. Germline V gene sequence: CDR1 SGHDT, CDR2 YYEEEE. With V trimmed by 0 bases and J by 5 bases, 6 bases remained unmatched. In DNA, the CDR3 is TGTGCCAGCAGCTTGGGACAGGGGTGGCAGGAGACCCAGTACTTC. Its protein product is CASSLGQGWQETQYF.

The chain employs TRBV5-1 and TRBJ2-3; 7 nucleotides agree with TRBD2. CDR3 size: 15 residues. Per germline, CDR1 SGHRS and CDR2 YFSETQ. V was pared by 4 bases and J by 4 bases, with 9 bases of the junction left unmatched. The CDR3: CASSREGGAADTQYF. In nucleotides, the CDR3 is TGCGCCAGCAGCAGGGAGGGCGGGGCGGCAGATACGCAGTATTTT.

The chain uses TRBV4-1 and TRBJ2-2; D gene unclear. Trimming stripped 1 base from V and 0 bases from J, with 6 bases between. CDR3 length: 15 residues. In germline, CDR1 is MGHRA, CDR2 YSYEKL. The CDR3 reads CASSQVGPNTGELFF. CDR3 DNA: TGCGCCAGCAGCCAAGTCGGTCCGAACACCGGGGAGCTGTTTTTT.

The chain carries TRBV19 and TRBJ1-2; TRBD1 aligns across 8 bases. Looked up from germline, CDR1 is LNHDA and CDR2 is SQIVND (reference sequence). This CDR3 contains 13 residues. With 7 bases clipped from V and 3 bases from J, the junction kept 4 bases outside the gene matches. The CDR3 loop reads CASKRDRYYGYTF. Here the CDR3 DNA reads TGTGCCAGTAAGCGGGACAGGTACTATGGCTACACCTTC. The full variable domain, its missing parts supplied by reference TRBV19 and TRBJ1-2, is DGGITQSPKYLFRKEGQNVTLSCEQNLNHDAMYWYRQDPGQGLRLIYYSQIVNDFQKGDIAEGYSVSREKKESFPLTVTSAQKNPTAFYLCASKRDRYYGYTFGSGTRLTVV.

V gene TRBV6-5 combines with J gene TRBJ1-2; 12 nucleotides align to TRBD1. Unmatched junction bases numbered 3, after V lost 6 bases and J lost 4 bases. This CDR3 region has 14 residues. CDR1 MNHEY and CDR2 SVGAGI come from the germline V gene. CDR3 sequence (DNA): TGTGCCAGCAGCGGGACAGGGGGCCCCTATGGCTACACCTTC. It is translated as CASSGTGGPYGYTF.

The chain couples TRBV7-2 to TRBJ1-3, with TRBD1 matching over 8 bases. Germline values: CDR1 SGHTA, CDR2 FQGNSA. This CDR3 region has 16 residues. Trimming cost V 7 bases and J 4 bases; bases outside gene matches: 12. CDR3 in DNA: TGTGCCAGCACCGTAGGGCAGGGGGCGAGGGGAAACACCATATATTTT. It encodes CASTVGQGARGNTIYF. Filled out from reference TRBV7-2 and TRBJ1-3, the complete variable domain reads GAGVSQSPSNKVTEKGKDVELRCDPISGHTALYWYRQSLGQGLEFLIYFQGNSAPDKSGLPSDRFSAERTGGSVSTLTIQRTQQEDSAVYLCASTVGQGARGNTIYFGEGSWLTVV.

The genes are TRBV5-1 and TRBJ2-5; D gene ambiguous. V dropped 4 bases and J dropped 5 bases, with 15 bases sitting between them. This CDR3 has 14 amino acids. CDR1 and CDR2 (germline): SGHRS, YFSETQ. The CDR3 loop is CASSPYVSGETQYF. CDR3 nucleotides: TGCGCCAGCAGCCCCTACGTCTCGGGTGAGACCCAGTACTTC.

The chain has TRBV28 and TRBJ1-5; 7 bases fit TRBD1. This CDR3 region has 20 residues. The ends lost 7 bases at V and 2 bases at J; junction bases unmatched: 23. Germline CDR1 and CDR2: MDHEN and SYDVKM. CDR3 sequence: CASKMMRQGRGMMGNQPQHF. In DNA form, the CDR3 reads TGTGCCAGCAAGATGATGAGACAGGGAAGGGGGATGATGGGCAATCAGCCCCAGCATTTT.

The chain employs TRBV23-1 and TRBJ1-2; unclear D gene. TRBV23-1 has ORF status, its function being uncertain. The length of the CDR3 is 16 residues. Between the trimmed V and J ends, which lost 9 bases and 8 bases, there was a span of 28 bases. CDR3 region: CASTTGKRRIQRGYTF. The CDR3 DNA sequence: TGCGCCAGTACAACGGGGAAAAGGAGGATCCAACGCGGCTACACCTTC.

The table lists this clone with a count of one. The chain is built from TRBV7-9 and TRBJ2-1; no clear D gene. Germline CDR1 reads SEHNR; CDR2 reads FQNEAQ (reference sequence). The CDR3 length is 12 residues. Between the trimmed V and J ends, which lost 4 bases and 9 bases, there was a span of 10 bases. The CDR3 DNA reads TGTGCCAGCAGCTCCGGGTTGACTGAGCAGTTCTTC. As protein: CASSSGLTEQFF.

This clone was counted a single time. V gene TRBV6-1 combines with J gene TRBJ2-1; possibly TRBD1 for D (6 bases). V gave up 1 base and J gave up 2 bases, with 9 bases separating them. Germline V gene sequence: CDR1 MNHNS, CDR2 SASEGT. The CDR3 length is 15 residues. CDR3 nucleotide sequence: TGTGCCAGCAGTGAAGAAGGACAGCCCTACAATGAGCAGTTCTTC. It yields the protein CASSEEGQPYNEQFF.

As regards this clone: Sequence at one end of the junction differs from germline and may be a read error. The CDR3 nucleotides read TGCGCCAGCAGCCGAAACAGACCCTACACTGAAGCTTTCTTT. It yields the protein CASSRNRPYTEAFF. This chain joins TRBV7-2 and TRBJ1-1; no clear D. Germline CDR1 is SGHTA and CDR2 is FQGNSA. CDR3 length equals 14 residues.

V gene TRBV2 combines with J gene TRBJ2-1, with TRBD2 matching over 10 bases. This CDR3 is built from 15 residues. Trimming cost V 7 bases and J 9 bases; bases outside gene matches: 12. Germline values: CDR1 SNHLY, CDR2 FYNNEI. As DNA, the CDR3 is TGTGCCAGCATGTCCGGGACTAGCGCCATCGCTGAGCAGTTCTTC. Translating gives CASMSGTSAIAEQFF.